The clone carrying this T cell receptor (beta chain) was recorded only once. Its specificity is not known. This specimen comes from a study of Ad26.COV2.S vaccination and SARS-CoV-2 variants. Generated by immunoSEQ multiplex PCR, the TCRdb table keeps only in-frame clones and is missing some. Counted here are about 350,000 clones, around 90% occurring once; the ten biggest clones make up roughly 3.1%. Treatment given: roughly 20 received Ad26.COV2.S at low or high dose, single or two shots; about 5 received placebo; per-sample allocation not given. Samples were taken on day 63 after the first vaccine or placebo injection. V dropped 1 base and J dropped 0 bases, with 10 bases sitting between them. The CDR3 sequence is 16 residues long. CDR1 and CDR2 (germline): SGHVS, FNYEAQ. General study points: CD8+ and CD4+ T cells specific for spike reportedly responded with substantial breadth after vaccination.

The sequencing used peripheral blood, collected in a trial of Ad26.COV2.S vaccine versus placebo. V is TRBV7-6 and J is TRBJ1-3; TRBD1 is a possible D gene (5 bases). This clonotype was sampled from a person between 18 and 65 years old who received the Ad26.COV2.S COVID-19 vaccine or a placebo. CDR3 protein: CASSLEGLTSGNTIYF. The CDR3 bases are TGTGCCAGCAGCTTAGAGGGACTGACCTCTGGAAACACCATATATTTT.